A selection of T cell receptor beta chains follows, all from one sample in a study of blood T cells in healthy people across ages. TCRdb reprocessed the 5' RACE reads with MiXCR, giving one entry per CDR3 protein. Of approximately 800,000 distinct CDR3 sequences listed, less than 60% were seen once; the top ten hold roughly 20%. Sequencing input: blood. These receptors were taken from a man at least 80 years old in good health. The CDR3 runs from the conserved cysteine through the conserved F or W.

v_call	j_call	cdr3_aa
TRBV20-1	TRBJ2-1	CSARRDAGEENEQFF
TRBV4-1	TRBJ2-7	CASSRNTASGGSSYEQYF
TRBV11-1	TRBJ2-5	CASSFSHGRQETQYF
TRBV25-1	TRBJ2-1	CASSVSGQGKGSRSYNEQFF
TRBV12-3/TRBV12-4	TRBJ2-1	CASSLIPAGYNEQFF
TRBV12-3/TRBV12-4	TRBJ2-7	CASSFDGRPLYEQYF
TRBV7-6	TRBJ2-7	CASSPMGYYEQYF
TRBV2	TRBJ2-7	CASSVKGKQYF
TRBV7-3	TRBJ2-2	CASSLNPSGTGELFF
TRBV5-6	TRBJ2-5	CASSLVVLRDQETQYF
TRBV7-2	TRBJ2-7	CASSLNMAGAAHEQYF
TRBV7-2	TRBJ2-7	CASSQYLTGGYEQYF
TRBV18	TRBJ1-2	CASSPPSQSYGYTF
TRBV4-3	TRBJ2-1	CASSHALRDHEQFF
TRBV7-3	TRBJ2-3	CASSLGRGDTQYF
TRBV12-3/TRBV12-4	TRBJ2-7	CASSQRLAVYEQYF
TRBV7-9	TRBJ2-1	CASSLIRPGDNEQFF
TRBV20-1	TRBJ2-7	CSASSFLAGGKNYEQYF
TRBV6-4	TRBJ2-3	CASSSGWGEPTDTQYF
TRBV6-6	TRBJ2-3	CASSYSKDRTDTQYF
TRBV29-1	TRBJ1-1	CSHKLTGNAEAFF
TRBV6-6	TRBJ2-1	CASSYSEGYNEQFF
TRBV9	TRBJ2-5	CASSVAASGGQETQYF
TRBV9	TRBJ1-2	CASSVGPPGDRGYGYTF
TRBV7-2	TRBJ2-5	CASSLTVGGPSETQYF
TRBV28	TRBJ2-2	CASRFSTSTGELFF
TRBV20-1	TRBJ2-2	CSASSGAPGTGELFF
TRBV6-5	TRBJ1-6	CASSTDEAKRNSPLHF
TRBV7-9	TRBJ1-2	CASSQQAGTGIGGYTF
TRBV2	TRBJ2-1	CASQQIGGSGSVNEQFF
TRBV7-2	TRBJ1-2	CASSLDWTLRGGYTF
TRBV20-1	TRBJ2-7	CSARDPTGVPEQYF
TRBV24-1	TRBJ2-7	CATEGRDAADNYEQYF
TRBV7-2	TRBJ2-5	CASSSTSGYPETQYF
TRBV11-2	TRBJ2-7	CASSLWDTLYEQYF
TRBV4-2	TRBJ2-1	CASSQDKLSYNEQFF
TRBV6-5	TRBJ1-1	CASSVMGDTEAFF
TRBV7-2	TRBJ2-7	CASSHPGQNYEQYF
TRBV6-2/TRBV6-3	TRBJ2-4	CASSYLVAGVEQYF
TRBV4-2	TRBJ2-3	CASSSRRRREIADTQYF
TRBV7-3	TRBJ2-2	CASSPMAGSRTGELFF
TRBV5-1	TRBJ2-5	CASSLEGQGTISETQYF
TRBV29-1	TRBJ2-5	CSVDPTGQQETQYF
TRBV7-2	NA	CASSQSGTVRETQYF
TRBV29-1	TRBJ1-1	CSAAGQGATEAFF
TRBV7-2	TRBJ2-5	CASSGPRRETQYF
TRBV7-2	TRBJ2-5	CASSFEGFRQETQYF
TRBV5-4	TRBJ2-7	CASRGQGYEQYF
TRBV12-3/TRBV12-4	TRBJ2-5	CASSIQGLQETQYF
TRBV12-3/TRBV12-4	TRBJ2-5	CASSLLRASGQQETQYF